A selection of T cell receptor beta chains follows, all from one sample in a study of CD8 T cells in ankylosing spondylitis. TCRdb re-analysed the 5' RACE reads in MiXCR, keeping a single row per CDR3 protein. This table has over 130,000 distinct CDR3 sequences, around 42% appearing once. Sample: synovial fluid, either unsorted or a sorted T cell fraction (not recorded which). These receptors were taken from a male donor with ankylosing spondylitis. The CDR3 runs from the conserved cysteine through the conserved F or W. The D gene is left open where the match is weak. Clone size appears in some rows only: once, few, many, or a class for an expanded clone.

j_gene: TRBJ2-1; d_gene: TRBD2; abundance: NA; v_gene: TRBV4-2; CDR3aa: CASSQDGASGSYNEQFF; CDR3nt: TGTGCCAGCAGCCAAGATGGGGCTAGCGGCTCCTACAATGAGCAGTTCTTC
j_gene: TRBJ1-1; d_gene: TRBD1; abundance: NA; v_gene: TRBV20-1; CDR3aa: CSARVVGTDTEAFF; CDR3nt: TGCAGTGCTAGAGTTGTGGGGACAGACACTGAAGCTTTCTTT
j_gene: TRBJ2-1; d_gene: TRBD1; abundance: NA; v_gene: TRBV5-1; CDR3aa: CASSLEPGQTMLGSYNEQFF; CDR3nt: TGCGCCAGCAGCCTTGAACCGGGACAGACAATGCTTGGGTCCTACAATGAGCAGTTCTTC
j_gene: TRBJ2-1; d_gene: NA; abundance: NA; v_gene: TRBV29-1; CDR3aa: CSVERGNGRAGEQFF; CDR3nt: TGCAGCGTTGAGAGGGGCAATGGTCGCGCCGGTGAGCAGTTCTTC
j_gene: TRBJ1-1; d_gene: NA; abundance: few; v_gene: TRBV4-1; CDR3aa: CASSQLVDLRTEAFF; CDR3nt: TGCGCCAGCAGCCAGTTGGTTGACCTTAGAACTGAAGCTTTCTTT
j_gene: TRBJ1-5; d_gene: TRBD1; abundance: few; v_gene: TRBV3-1; CDR3aa: CASSPDRGDQPQHF; CDR3nt: TGTGCCAGCAGCCCGGACAGGGGTGATCAGCCCCAGCATTTT
j_gene: TRBJ2-2; d_gene: NA; abundance: many; v_gene: TRBV9; CDR3aa: CASSGGFDTGELFF; CDR3nt: TGTGCCAGCAGCGGGGGGTTCGACACCGGGGAGCTGTTTTTT
j_gene: TRBJ2-1; d_gene: NA; abundance: NA; v_gene: TRBV18; CDR3aa: CASSPRVTYNEQFF; CDR3nt: TGTGCCAGCTCACCCAGGGTAACCTACAATGAGCAGTTCTTC
j_gene: TRBJ1-1; d_gene: NA; abundance: NA; v_gene: TRBV4-3; CDR3aa: CASSQDSGPVNTEAFF; CDR3nt: TGCGCCAGCAGCCAAGATTCAGGCCCCGTGAACACTGAAGCTTTCTTT
j_gene: TRBJ2-7; d_gene: TRBD2; abundance: NA; v_gene: TRBV12-3/TRBV12-4; CDR3aa: CASSEKRGLIYEQYF; CDR3nt: TGTGCCAGCAGCGAAAAGCGGGGCCTTATCTACGAGCAGTACTTC
j_gene: TRBJ2-1; d_gene: NA; abundance: NA; v_gene: TRBV7-8; CDR3aa: CASSPRDGRNEQFF; CDR3nt: TGTGCCAGCAGCCCACGAGATGGTAGAAATGAGCAGTTCTTC
j_gene: TRBJ1-2; d_gene: NA; abundance: NA; v_gene: TRBV6-1; CDR3aa: CASSESVGSEGTVNYGYTF; CDR3nt: TGTGCCAGCAGTGAAAGTGTCGGGTCGGAGGGAACCGTAAACTATGGCTACACCTTC
j_gene: TRBJ1-4; d_gene: TRBD1; abundance: once; v_gene: TRBV7-2; CDR3aa: CASSLAANGGGREEKLFF; CDR3nt: TGTGCCAGCAGCCTAGCGGCAAACGGAGGGGGCAGGGAGGAAAAACTGTTTTTT
j_gene: TRBJ1-5; d_gene: NA; abundance: NA; v_gene: TRBV4-1; CDR3aa: CASSLGGGNQPQHF; CDR3nt: TGCGCCAGCAGCCTGGGAGGGGGGAATCAGCCCCAGCATTTT
j_gene: TRBJ2-1; d_gene: NA; abundance: NA; v_gene: TRBV6-2/TRBV6-3; CDR3aa: CASSSRYSYNEQFF; CDR3nt: TGTGCCAGCAGTAGTAGATACTCCTACAATGAGCAGTTCTTC
j_gene: TRBJ2-2; d_gene: TRBD2; abundance: NA; v_gene: TRBV10-3; CDR3aa: CAIASSGGFDGELFF; CDR3nt: TGTGCCATCGCATCTAGCGGGGGGTTTGACGGGGAGCTGTTTTTT
j_gene: TRBJ2-7; d_gene: NA; abundance: few; v_gene: TRBV4-3; CDR3aa: CASSQGAGPIYEQYF; CDR3nt: TGCGCCAGCAGCCAAGGGGCTGGGCCTATCTACGAGCAGTACTTC
j_gene: TRBJ2-1; d_gene: TRBD2; abundance: NA; v_gene: TRBV12-3/TRBV12-4; CDR3aa: CASSFSYSGGSSYNEQFF; CDR3nt: TGTGCCAGCAGCTTTTCGTATAGCGGGGGGAGCTCCTACAATGAGCAGTTCTTC
j_gene: TRBJ2-2; d_gene: TRBD1; abundance: NA; v_gene: TRBV5-1; CDR3aa: CASSPRDRGRSGGTGELFF; CDR3nt: TGCGCCAGCAGCCCCCGGGACAGGGGGCGTAGCGGGGGCACCGGGGAGCTGTTTTTT
j_gene: TRBJ2-2; d_gene: NA; abundance: NA; v_gene: TRBV11-3; CDR3aa: CASSFSAGELFF; CDR3nt: TGTGCCAGCAGCTTCTCGGCCGGGGAGCTGTTTTTT
j_gene: TRBJ2-1; d_gene: TRBD2; abundance: NA; v_gene: TRBV10-3; CDR3aa: CAIRPGGVYNEQFF; CDR3nt: TGTGCCATCAGGCCCGGGGGGGTCTACAATGAGCAGTTCTTC
j_gene: TRBJ2-7; d_gene: NA; abundance: NA; v_gene: TRBV27; CDR3aa: CASSLGNWAPPREQYF; CDR3nt: TGTGCCAGCAGTTTGGGGAACTGGGCACCCCCACGCGAGCAGTACTTC
j_gene: TRBJ1-5; d_gene: TRBD1; abundance: NA; v_gene: TRBV6-5; CDR3aa: CASSYFGRSRGNGQPQHF; CDR3nt: TGTGCCAGCAGTTACTTCGGGCGGAGCAGGGGGAACGGTCAGCCCCAGCATTTT
j_gene: TRBJ1-2; d_gene: NA; abundance: medium-sized; v_gene: TRBV28; CDR3aa: CASRPSGGGYGYTF; CDR3nt: TGTGCCAGCAGACCCTCTGGGGGGGGCTATGGCTACACCTTC
j_gene: TRBJ2-3; d_gene: NA; abundance: NA; v_gene: TRBV6-1; CDR3aa: CASSPGPLGTDTQYF; CDR3nt: TGTGCCAGCAGTCCGGGACCGCTGGGCACAGATACGCAGTATTTT
j_gene: TRBJ2-1; d_gene: NA; abundance: few; v_gene: TRBV7-9; CDR3aa: CASSLKPYNEQFF; CDR3nt: TGTGCCAGCAGCCTCAAACCCTACAATGAGCAGTTCTTC
j_gene: TRBJ2-2; d_gene: NA; abundance: few; v_gene: TRBV27; CDR3aa: CASSPTWGAGELFF; CDR3nt: TGTGCCAGCAGCCCCACTTGGGGAGCCGGGGAGCTGTTTTTT
j_gene: TRBJ1-5; d_gene: TRBD1; abundance: many; v_gene: TRBV7-8; CDR3aa: CASSVFYRGANQPQHF; CDR3nt: TGTGCCAGCAGCGTCTTCTACAGGGGCGCTAATCAGCCCCAGCATTTT
j_gene: TRBJ1-2; d_gene: NA; abundance: few; v_gene: TRBV3-1; CDR3aa: CASSQVREDPGINGYTF; CDR3nt: TGTGCCAGCAGCCAAGTAAGGGAGGACCCAGGGATCAATGGCTACACCTTC
j_gene: TRBJ2-1; d_gene: NA; abundance: NA; v_gene: TRBV7-9; CDR3aa: CASSFGGTPSYNEQFF; CDR3nt: TGTGCCAGCAGCTTCGGCGGGACTCCCTCTTACAATGAGCAGTTCTTC
j_gene: TRBJ1-1; d_gene: NA; abundance: few; v_gene: TRBV27; CDR3aa: CASSLWGWGNTEAFF; CDR3nt: TGTGCCAGCAGTTTGTGGGGTTGGGGGAACACTGAAGCTTTCTTT
j_gene: TRBJ1-6; d_gene: NA; abundance: few; v_gene: TRBV18; CDR3aa: CASSPRRTGGSPLHF; CDR3nt: TGTGCCAGCTCACCACGGAGAACCGGGGGTTCACCCCTCCACTTT
j_gene: TRBJ2-1; d_gene: NA; abundance: NA; v_gene: TRBV7-2; CDR3aa: CASSLGAGSDNEQFF; CDR3nt: TGTGCCAGCAGCTTGGGAGCAGGGAGCGACAATGAGCAGTTCTTC
j_gene: TRBJ2-3; d_gene: NA; abundance: NA; v_gene: TRBV5-1; CDR3aa: CASSLTGRGTTDTQYF; CDR3nt: TGCGCCAGCAGCTTGACAGGGCGGGGGACCACAGATACGCAGTATTTT
j_gene: TRBJ1-2; d_gene: NA; abundance: NA; v_gene: TRBV11-2; CDR3aa: CASSLGSVNYGYTF; CDR3nt: TGTGCCAGCAGCTTAGGATCGGTTAACTATGGCTACACCTTC
j_gene: TRBJ2-5; d_gene: TRBD2; abundance: NA; v_gene: TRBV4-1; CDR3aa: CASSLGLAGARETQYF; CDR3nt: TGCGCCAGCAGCCTAGGACTAGCGGGGGCGAGAGAGACCCAGTACTTC
j_gene: TRBJ2-1; d_gene: NA; abundance: few; v_gene: TRBV9; CDR3aa: CASSVEIGYNEQFF; CDR3nt: TGTGCCAGCAGCGTAGAAATCGGATACAATGAGCAGTTCTTC
j_gene: TRBJ1-1; d_gene: TRBD1; abundance: few; v_gene: TRBV12-3/TRBV12-4; CDR3aa: CASSLGRGQWAFF; CDR3nt: TGTGCCAGCAGTTTAGGCAGGGGGCAGTGGGCTTTCTTT
j_gene: TRBJ2-7; d_gene: TRBD2; abundance: few; v_gene: TRBV28; CDR3aa: CASSFTGLADEQYF; CDR3nt: TGTGCCAGCAGTTTCACAGGACTAGCGGACGAGCAGTACTTC
j_gene: TRBJ1-4; d_gene: TRBD1; abundance: NA; v_gene: TRBV2; CDR3aa: CASSDPTGGPNEKLFF; CDR3nt: TGTGCCAGCAGTGATCCGACAGGGGGACCTAATGAAAAACTGTTTTTT
j_gene: TRBJ2-1; d_gene: TRBD2; abundance: few; v_gene: TRBV9; CDR3aa: CASSAFTSGIYNEQFF; CDR3nt: TGTGCCAGCAGCGCCTTTACTAGCGGAATTTACAATGAGCAGTTCTTC
j_gene: TRBJ1-1; d_gene: NA; abundance: NA; v_gene: TRBV12-3/TRBV12-4; CDR3aa: CASSPLGPPDPTEAFF; CDR3nt: TGTGCCAGCAGTCCGTTGGGACCGCCTGACCCCACTGAAGCTTTCTTT
j_gene: TRBJ1-2; d_gene: NA; abundance: once; v_gene: TRBV2; CDR3aa: CASSVEGGSYGYTF; CDR3nt: TGTGCCAGCAGTGTAGAGGGAGGAAGCTATGGCTACACCTTC
j_gene: TRBJ2-3; d_gene: NA; abundance: few; v_gene: TRBV9; CDR3aa: CASDKDGTDTQYF; CDR3nt: TGTGCCAGCGATAAAGATGGTACAGATACGCAGTATTTT
j_gene: TRBJ2-5; d_gene: TRBD1; abundance: NA; v_gene: TRBV7-9; CDR3aa: CASSSPHHAGTGETQYF; CDR3nt: TGTGCCAGCAGCTCTCCTCACCACGCTGGGACAGGGGAGACCCAGTACTTC
j_gene: TRBJ1-5; d_gene: NA; abundance: NA; v_gene: TRBV12-3/TRBV12-4; CDR3aa: CASKPGWGSWDQPQHF; CDR3nt: TGTGCCAGTAAACCCGGCTGGGGGTCGTGGGATCAGCCCCAGCATTTT
j_gene: TRBJ2-7; d_gene: NA; abundance: NA; v_gene: TRBV3-1; CDR3aa: CASSQKGDNHYEQYF; CDR3nt: TGTGCCAGCAGCCAAAAGGGGGATAACCACTACGAGCAGTACTTC
j_gene: TRBJ1-5; d_gene: NA; abundance: NA; v_gene: TRBV2; CDR3aa: CASSPPGAVRGQPQHF; CDR3nt: TGTGCCAGCAGTCCCCCGGGGGCGGTTCGGGGTCAGCCCCAGCATTTT
j_gene: TRBJ1-1; d_gene: TRBD1; abundance: NA; v_gene: TRBV4-1; CDR3aa: CASSPRQGWTEAFF; CDR3nt: TGCGCCAGCAGCCCACGACAGGGGTGGACTGAAGCTTTCTTT
j_gene: TRBJ1-1; d_gene: NA; abundance: few; v_gene: TRBV20-1; CDR3aa: CSARGGGMNTEAFF; CDR3nt: TGCAGTGCTAGAGGGGGGGGCATGAACACTGAAGCTTTCTTT
j_gene: TRBJ1-4; d_gene: NA; abundance: NA; v_gene: TRBV28; CDR3aa: CASSFQGSEKLFF; CDR3nt: TGTGCCAGCAGTTTCCAGGGTAGTGAAAAACTGTTTTTT
j_gene: TRBJ2-1; d_gene: TRBD1; abundance: NA; v_gene: TRBV18; CDR3aa: CASLRQGLFF; CDR3nt: TGTGCCAGCCTTAGACAGGGTCTGTTCTTC
j_gene: TRBJ2-2; d_gene: NA; abundance: NA; v_gene: TRBV6-5; CDR3aa: CASSYYRPGELFF; CDR3nt: TGTGCCAGCAGTTACTACAGGCCCGGGGAGCTGTTTTTT
j_gene: TRBJ2-2; d_gene: NA; abundance: NA; v_gene: TRBV14; CDR3aa: CASSRRAQGVTGELFF; CDR3nt: TGTGCCAGCAGTCGCCGCGCCCAGGGCGTGACCGGGGAGCTGTTTTTT
j_gene: TRBJ2-2; d_gene: NA; abundance: once; v_gene: TRBV12-3/TRBV12-4; CDR3aa: CASKSTDTGELFF; CDR3nt: TGTGCCAGCAAGTCCACCGACACCGGGGAGCTGTTTTTT